The present TCR beta chain was sequenced within a study of cytomegalovirus exposure and HLA in healthy donors. Study-level findings and limits: Serostatus for CMV was the only available immune exposure information.

The germline V gene has CDR1 MNHEY and CDR2 SMNVEV (reference sequence). The length of the CDR3 is 15 residues. Trimming removed 6 bases at V and 8 bases at J, with 19 bases between. 60 Vbeta and 13 Jbeta primers were used in PCR. The assay was immunoSEQ multiplex PCR, and TCRdb's table has in-frame clones only and misses some. The sample yields about 130,000 clones, more than 70% seen once. This clone came up a few times. The antigen remains undetermined. The origin of this receptor is a man between 40 and 49 years old in good health and CMV-seronegative. J is TRBJ1-4 and V is TRBV27; D might be TRBD1 (6 bases). The sample was PBMCs. The chain's CDR3 is CASREVPGDGEKLFF. The CDR3 DNA is TGTGCCAGCAGGGAAGTCCCAGGGGACGGAGAAAAACTGTTTTTT.